The rows below give T cell receptor beta chains drawn from one sample of a study of shared clonotypes between healthy human individuals. The method was immunoSEQ multiplex PCR; TCRdb's version includes in-frame clones alone and lacks a portion of them. The sample records around 2.3 million clones, nearly 97% being singletons. The specimen was naive CD4+ T cells sorted from blood. Receptors were obtained from a man between 18 and 29 years old in good health. The CDR3 runs from the conserved cysteine through the conserved F or W. The order of the fields is V gene, D gene, J gene, CDR3 protein. The D gene is left open where the match is weak.

V: TRBV27; D: TRBD1; J: TRBJ1-6; CDR3: CASSPRGQGGYNSPLHF
V: TRBV20-1; D: -; J: TRBJ1-3; CDR3: CSANSGNTIYF
V: TRBV6-6; D: -; J: TRBJ2-7; CDR3: CASTPDGRSYEQYF
V: TRBV2; D: -; J: TRBJ1-2; CDR3: CASRADPNYGYTF
V: TRBV5-1; D: -; J: TRBJ2-2; CDR3: CASSLVAGFPGELFF
V: TRBV12-5; D: -; J: TRBJ1-1; CDR3: CASGLILGENTEAFF
V: TRBV25-1; D: -; J: TRBJ2-7; CDR3: CASSPRSTKQYF
V: TRBV5-4; D: TRBD1; J: TRBJ2-1; CDR3: CASSLPAGGENEQFF
V: TRBV28; D: -; J: TRBJ2-5; CDR3: CASNVGGALRETQYF
V: TRBV29-1; D: -; J: TRBJ1-1; CDR3: CSVEGRLNTEAFF
V: TRBV18; D: -; J: TRBJ2-5; CDR3: CASSPLAGLQETQYF
V: TRBV6-5; D: -; J: TRBJ2-5; CDR3: CASTRGRQETQYF